One and the same sample provided the 7 T cell receptor beta chains below, sequenced in a study of CD8+CD57+ T cells in acquired aplastic anemia. The template used for profiling TCR beta VDJ and CDR3 was genomic DNA. TCRdb analysed the reads with MiXCR anew, one entry per CDR3 protein. The sample has roughly 80,000 distinct CDR3 sequences; 40% to 50% are singletons. Sequencing was performed on sorted CD4+, CD8+, or CD8+CD57+ T cells (not recorded which) from PBMCs. The receptors derive from a human donor in good health, serving as a control.

This chain connects TRBV2 to TRBJ1-2; 7 nucleotides align to TRBD1. The germline V gene has CDR1 SNHLY and CDR2 FYNNEI. This CDR3 spans 14 amino acids. J lost 3 bases, V lost 5 bases, and 6 bases had no gene match. The CDR3, as DNA: TGTGCCAGCAGTTCTGGCAGGGGGGACTATGGCTACACCTTC. It is translated as CASSSGRGDYGYTF. Supplemented by reference TRBV2 and TRBJ1-2, the full variable domain reads EPEVTQTPSHQVTQMGQEVILRCVPISNHLYFYWYRQILGQKVEFLVSFYNNEISEKSEIFDDQFSVERPDGSNFTLKIRSTKLEDSAMYFCASSSGRGDYGYTFGSGTRLTVV.

This clonotype was found a few times. This rearrangement joins TRBV10-3 to TRBJ2-3, with 8 bases identical to TRBD1. The CDR3 sequence is 14 residues long. Germline trimming cut 3 bases from V and 5 bases from J; bases unmatched to any gene: 4. The germline V gene has CDR1 ENHRY and CDR2 SYGVKD. CDR3 in DNA: TGTGCCATCAGTGAAGACAGGGGAAGAGATACGCAGTATTTT. Its protein is CAISEDRGRDTQYF.

This clonotype occurred a few times. The chain carries TRBV12-3 or TRBV12-4 and TRBJ1-4; 9 positions match TRBD1. This CDR3 is 15 amino acids long. V dropped 3 bases and J dropped 7; count of bases not matched to a gene: 6. CDR3 residues: CASSLDGTGFEKLFF. Written as DNA, the CDR3 is TGTGCCAGCAGTTTGGACGGGACAGGGTTTGAAAAACTGTTTTTT.

On this clonotype: Given a much more abundant clone one base away, this may be a read error. The V gene is TRBV7-9, the J gene TRBJ2-1; D is unclear. Germline CDR1 is SEHNR and CDR2 is FQNEAQ (reference sequence). V lost 4 bases, J lost 8 bases, and 12 bases lay in between. This CDR3 spans 13 amino acids. The CDR3 reads CASSYGPDDEQFF. The CDR3 DNA reads TGTGCCAGCAGCTACGGACCTGACGATGAGCAGTTCTTC.

This chain joins TRBV24-1 and TRBJ2-3; 8 bases agree with TRBD1. V gave up 9 bases and J gave up 2 bases; unmatched junction bases: 6. Germline V lookup: CDR1 KGHDR, CDR2 SFDVKD. The CDR3 is 14 residues long. The CDR3 is CATQRTGITDTQYF. The CDR3 DNA reads TGTGCCACCCAGAGGACAGGGATCACAGATACGCAGTATTTT.

This clonotype was counted ten times or more. The chain joins TRBV25-1 to TRBJ2-2; D remains ambiguous. CDR1 is MGHDK and CDR2 is SYGVNS in the germline V gene. This CDR3 contains 12 residues. V was trimmed by 4 bases and J by 6 bases, leaving 6 bases between them. The DNA of the CDR3 is TGTGCCAGCAGTGTGGTGCCCGGGGAGCTGTTTTTT. It is translated as CASSVVPGELFF.

The chain links TRBV10-3 to TRBJ2-7, with D uncertain. The V gene's germline CDR1 is ENHRY and CDR2 SYGVKD. The CDR3 length is 13 residues. V was pared by 2 bases and J by 2 bases, with 7 bases between. DNA of the CDR3: TGTGCCATCAGTGAGAGGCCACCCTACGAGCAGTACTTC. Protein: CAISERPPYEQYF.